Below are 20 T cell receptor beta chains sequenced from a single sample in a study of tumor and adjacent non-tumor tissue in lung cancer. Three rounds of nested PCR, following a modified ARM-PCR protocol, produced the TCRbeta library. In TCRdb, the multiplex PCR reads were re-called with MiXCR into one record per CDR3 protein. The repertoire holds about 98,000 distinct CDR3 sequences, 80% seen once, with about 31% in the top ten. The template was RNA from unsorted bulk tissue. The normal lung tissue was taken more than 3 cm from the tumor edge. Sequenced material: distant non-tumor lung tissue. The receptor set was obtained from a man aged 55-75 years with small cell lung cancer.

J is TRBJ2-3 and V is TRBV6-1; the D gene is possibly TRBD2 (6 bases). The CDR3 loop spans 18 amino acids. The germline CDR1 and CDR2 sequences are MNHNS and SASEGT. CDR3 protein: CGGSSLGAGPLGSEQQYF. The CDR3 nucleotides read TGTGGCGGCAGCTCCCTAGGGGCGGGACCCTTGGGCTCGGAGCAGCAGTATTTT.

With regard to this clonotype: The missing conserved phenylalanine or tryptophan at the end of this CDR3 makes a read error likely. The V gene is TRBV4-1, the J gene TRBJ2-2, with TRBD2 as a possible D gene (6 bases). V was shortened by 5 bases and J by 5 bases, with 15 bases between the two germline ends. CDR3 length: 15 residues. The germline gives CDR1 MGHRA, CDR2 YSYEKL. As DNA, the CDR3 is TGCGCCAGCAGCAGCAGGGAGGCATATACCGGGGAGCTGTTTTCT. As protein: CASSSREAYTGELFS.

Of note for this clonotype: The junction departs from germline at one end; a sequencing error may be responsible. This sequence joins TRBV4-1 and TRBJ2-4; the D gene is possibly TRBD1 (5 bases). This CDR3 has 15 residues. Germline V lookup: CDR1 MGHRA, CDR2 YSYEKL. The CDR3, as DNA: TGCACCAGCAGCCATAGCAGGGTGGACAAAAACATTCAGTACTTC. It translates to CTSSHSRVDKNIQYF.

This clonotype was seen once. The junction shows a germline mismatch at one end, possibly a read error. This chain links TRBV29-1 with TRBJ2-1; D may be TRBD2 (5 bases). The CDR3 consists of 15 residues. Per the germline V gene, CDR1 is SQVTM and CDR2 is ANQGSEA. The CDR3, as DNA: TGCAGCATTGACCAGCGGCATAGCTCCTACAATGAGCAGTTCTTC. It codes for CSIDQRHSSYNEQFF.

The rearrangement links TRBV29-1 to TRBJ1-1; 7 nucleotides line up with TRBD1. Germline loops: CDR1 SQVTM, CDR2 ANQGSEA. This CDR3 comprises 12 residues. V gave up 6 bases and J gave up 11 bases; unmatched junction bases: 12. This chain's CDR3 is CSVTGDREGAFF. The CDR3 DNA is TGCAGCGTGACGGGAGACAGGGAAGGGGCTTTCTTT.

CDR3 loop: CASSISGSGYNEQFF. The CDR3, as DNA: TGTGCCAGTAGTATTAGCGGGAGCGGATACAATGAGCAGTTCTTC. The J gene is TRBJ2-1, the V gene TRBV19; 9 bases align to TRBD2. This CDR3 comprises 15 residues. Trimming removed 3 bases from V and 4 bases from J; junction bases left unmatched: 4. Germline-derived CDR1 and CDR2 are LNHDA and SQIVND (reference sequence).

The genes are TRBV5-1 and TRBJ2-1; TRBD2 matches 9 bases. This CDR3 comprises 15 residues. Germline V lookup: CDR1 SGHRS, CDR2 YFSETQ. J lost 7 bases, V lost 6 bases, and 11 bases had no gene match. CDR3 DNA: TGCGCCAGCACCCCTAGCGGGACAGTTTGGAATGAGCAGTTCTTC. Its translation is CASTPSGTVWNEQFF.

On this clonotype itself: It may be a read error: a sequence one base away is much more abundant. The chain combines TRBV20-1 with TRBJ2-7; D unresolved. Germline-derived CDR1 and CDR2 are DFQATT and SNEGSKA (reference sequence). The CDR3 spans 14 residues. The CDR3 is CIARNQLVRYEQYF. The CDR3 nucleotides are TGCATTGCTAGGAACCAGTTAGTCCGTTACGAGCAGTACTTC.

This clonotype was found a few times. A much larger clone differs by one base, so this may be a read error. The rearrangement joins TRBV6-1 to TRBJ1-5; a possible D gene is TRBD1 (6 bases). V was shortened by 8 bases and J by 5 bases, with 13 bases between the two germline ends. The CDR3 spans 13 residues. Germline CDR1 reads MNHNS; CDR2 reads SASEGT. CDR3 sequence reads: CASLWDTYQPQHF. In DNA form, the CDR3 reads TGTGCCAGCCTATGGGACACCTATCAGCCCCAGCATTTT.

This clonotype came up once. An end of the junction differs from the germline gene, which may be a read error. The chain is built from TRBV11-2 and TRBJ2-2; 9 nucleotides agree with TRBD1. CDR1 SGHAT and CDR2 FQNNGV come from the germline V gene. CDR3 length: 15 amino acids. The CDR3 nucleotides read TGTGCCAACAGCTTACGGACAGGGGACACCGTGGAGCTGTTTTTT. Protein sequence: CANSLRTGDTVELFF.

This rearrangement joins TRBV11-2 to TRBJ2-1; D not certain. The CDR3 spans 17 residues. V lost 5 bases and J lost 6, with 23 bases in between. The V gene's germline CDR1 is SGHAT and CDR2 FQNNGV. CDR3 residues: CASSLVKAQSSLNEQFF. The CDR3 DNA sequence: TGTGCCAGCAGCCTAGTGAAAGCCCAGAGCTCCCTCAATGAGCAGTTCTTC.

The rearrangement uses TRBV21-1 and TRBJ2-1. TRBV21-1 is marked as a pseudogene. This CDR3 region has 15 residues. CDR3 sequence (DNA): TGTGTCAGCAGCGTGGTGAGGAGCTCCTACAATGAGCAGTTCTTC. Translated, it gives CVSSVVRSSYNEQFF.

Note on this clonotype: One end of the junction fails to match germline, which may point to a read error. Written as DNA, the CDR3 is TGTGCCAGCGGTTTGGGACATTTGGACATTCAGTACTTC. This encodes CASGLGHLDIQYF. This sequence joins TRBV12-3 or TRBV12-4 and TRBJ2-4, with D perhaps matching TRBD1 (6 bases). The CDR3 has 13 amino acids.

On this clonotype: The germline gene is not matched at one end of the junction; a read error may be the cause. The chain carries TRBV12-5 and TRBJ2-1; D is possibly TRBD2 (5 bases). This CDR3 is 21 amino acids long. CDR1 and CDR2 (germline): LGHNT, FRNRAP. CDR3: CASGLESSKARALSSCNEQFF. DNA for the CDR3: TGTGCTAGTGGTCTGGAAAGTAGTAAGGCGAGGGCCTTGAGCTCCTGCAATGAGCAGTTCTTC. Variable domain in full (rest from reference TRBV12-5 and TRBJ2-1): DARVTQTPRHKVTEMGQEVTMRCQPILGHNTVFWYRQTMMQGLELLAYFRNRAPLDDSGMPKDRFSAEMPDATLATLKIQPSEPRDSAVYFCASGLESSKARALSSCNEQFFGPGTRLTVL.

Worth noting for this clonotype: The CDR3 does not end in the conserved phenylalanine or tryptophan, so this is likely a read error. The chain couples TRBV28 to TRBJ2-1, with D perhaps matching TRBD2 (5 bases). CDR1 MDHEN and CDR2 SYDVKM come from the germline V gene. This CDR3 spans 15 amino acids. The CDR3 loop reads CASRLLASTYNEQFI. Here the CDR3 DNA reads TGTGCCAGCAGATTATTGGCTAGCACCTACAATGAGCAGTTCATC.

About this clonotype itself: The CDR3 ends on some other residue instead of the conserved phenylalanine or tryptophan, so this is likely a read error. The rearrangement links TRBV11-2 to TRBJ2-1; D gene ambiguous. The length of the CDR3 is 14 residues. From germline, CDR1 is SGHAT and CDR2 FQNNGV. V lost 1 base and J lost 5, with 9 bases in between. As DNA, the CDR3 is TGTGCCAGCAGCTTAGCACCGGGCAACAATGAGCAGTTCCTC. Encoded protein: CASSLAPGNNEQFL.

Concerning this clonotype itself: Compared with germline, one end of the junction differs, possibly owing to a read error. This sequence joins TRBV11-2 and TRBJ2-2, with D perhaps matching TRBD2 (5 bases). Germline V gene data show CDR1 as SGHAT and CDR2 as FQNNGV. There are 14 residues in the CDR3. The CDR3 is CASSLAQETGELFF. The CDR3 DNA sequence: TGTGCCAGCAGCTTAGCGCAAGAGACCGGGGAGTTGTTTTTT.

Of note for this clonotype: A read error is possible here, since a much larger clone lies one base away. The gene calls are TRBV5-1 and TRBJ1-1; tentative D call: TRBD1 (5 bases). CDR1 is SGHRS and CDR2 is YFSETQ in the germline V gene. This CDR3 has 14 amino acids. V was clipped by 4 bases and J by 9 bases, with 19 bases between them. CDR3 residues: CASSRTDTGDKAFF. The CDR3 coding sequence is TGCGCCAGCAGCCGGACGGACACGGGAGATAAAGCTTTCTTT.

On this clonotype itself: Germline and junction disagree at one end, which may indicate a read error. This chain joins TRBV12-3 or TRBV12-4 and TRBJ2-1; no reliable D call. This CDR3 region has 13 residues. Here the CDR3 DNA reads TGTGTCAGCAGTTTTGTCAGTTACAATGAGCAGTTCTTC. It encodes CVSSFVSYNEQFF.

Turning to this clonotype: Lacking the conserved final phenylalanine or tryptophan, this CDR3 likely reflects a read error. The CDR3 DNA reads as TGTGCCAGCAGTTACTCGGGGGGGGCACCCCGAGAGACCCAGTACTTA. This sequence encodes CASSYSGGAPRETQYL. The chain uses TRBV6-5 and TRBJ2-5; D is possibly TRBD2 (7 bases). Germline values: CDR1 MNHEY, CDR2 SVGAGI. V lost 0 bases and J lost 4, with 15 bases in between. The CDR3 has 16 residues.